Below, 11 T cell receptor beta chains from the same sample are listed, as sequenced in a study of cytomegalovirus exposure and HLA in healthy donors. The PCR ran on 60 Vbeta and 13 Jbeta primers. Generated by immunoSEQ multiplex PCR, the TCRdb table keeps only in-frame clones and is missing some. The sample lists approximately 160,000 clones, around 68% occurring once. Sequenced input: PBMCs. These receptors all stem from a woman aged 40 to 50 in good health and CMV-seropositive.

This sequence joins TRBV21-1 and TRBJ1-1. TRBV21-1 is a pseudogene segment. The CDR3 consists of 12 residues. CDR3 sequence: CAGEPSRGEAFF. The CDR3 DNA sequence: TGTGCCGGGGAGCCTTCCCGGGGTGAAGCTTTCTTT.

V usage is TRBV7-2 and J usage is TRBJ1-1; possibly TRBD1 for D (6 bases). Germline loops: CDR1 SGHTA, CDR2 FQGNSA. CDR3 length: 14 residues. Trimming left V 5 bases short and J 3 bases short, with 13 bases between. The CDR3 region is CASSLTGSDTEAFF. In DNA form, the CDR3 reads TGTGCCAGCAGCCTGACAGGATCGGACACTGAAGCTTTCTTT.

DNA for the CDR3: TGTGCCAGTAGTATAGCAACAGGGACCCCCTACGAGCAGTACTTC. Amino acid sequence: CASSIATGTPYEQYF. This sequence joins TRBV19 and TRBJ2-7; D perhaps matches TRBD1 (6 bases). CDR3 length equals 15 residues. CDR1 and CDR2 (germline): LNHDA, SQIVND (reference sequence). The V end was cut by 1 base, the J end by 2 bases, with 12 bases between. Complete variable domain (other parts from reference TRBV19 and TRBJ2-7): DGGITQSPKYLFRKEGQNVTLSCEQNLNHDAMYWYRQDPGQGLRLIYYSQIVNDFQKGDIAEGYSVSREKKESFPLTVTSAQKNPTAFYLCASSIATGTPYEQYFGPGTRLTVT.

This chain joins TRBV6-5 and TRBJ1-2, with D perhaps TRBD1 (5 bases). This CDR3 has 13 amino acids. The V and J ends lost 4 bases and 6 bases respectively, with 12 bases between them. From germline, CDR1 is MNHEY and CDR2 SVGAGI. The CDR3 is CASSFDKGHGYTF. The CDR3 DNA sequence: TGTGCCAGCAGTTTCGACAAGGGGCATGGCTACACCTTC.

The chain is built from TRBV5-1 and TRBJ2-3, with 7 bases fitting TRBD2. V dropped 0 bases and J dropped 5; count of bases not matched to a gene: 3. The CDR3 contains 14 residues. Germline V CDR1 and CDR2: SGHRS, YFSETQ. The CDR3 coding sequence is TGCGCCAGCAGCTTGGAACTAGCGCAAGATACGCAGTATTTT. This gives the protein CASSLELAQDTQYF.

The chain employs TRBV7-9 and TRBJ1-2, with D perhaps TRBD1 (5 bases). Looked up from germline, CDR1 is SEHNR and CDR2 is FQNEAQ (reference sequence). The CDR3 spans 12 residues. V shed 5 bases and J shed 8 bases, with 12 bases lying between them. CDR3 DNA sequence: TGTGCCAGCAGCGGGACTGACTTCGGCTACACCTTC. Amino acid sequence: CASSGTDFGYTF.

The chain combines TRBV19 with TRBJ1-2; perhaps TRBD1 as D (5 bases). Trimming removed 2 bases at V and 6 bases at J, with 22 bases between. Per the germline V gene, CDR1 is LNHDA and CDR2 is SQIVND (reference sequence). The CDR3 loop spans 17 amino acids. As DNA, the CDR3 is TGTGCCAGTAGTATAATTTTGACGCGGCTCCAGGGCGATGGCTACACCTTC. This encodes CASSIILTRLQGDGYTF.

This rearrangement joins TRBV6-5 to TRBJ2-7; 7 bases agree with TRBD1. The germline V gene has CDR1 MNHEY and CDR2 SVGAGI. The CDR3 spans 16 residues. V shed 2 bases, J shed 7 bases, and the junction held 14 bases outside the gene matches. CDR3 amino acids: CASSYTLQGTLFEQYF. Written as DNA, the CDR3 is TGTGCCAGCAGTTACACCCTACAGGGGACGCTTTTTGAGCAGTACTTC.

The rearrangement uses TRBV29-1 and TRBJ1-1; D is uncertain. The CDR3 length is 15 residues. Germline assignment: CDR1 SQVTM and CDR2 ANQGSEA. With 4 bases removed from V and 0 bases from J, the gap between germline ends came to 15 bases. The chain's CDR3 is CSVGGLVGVNTEAFF. The CDR3 nucleotides read TGCAGCGTTGGGGGATTAGTGGGAGTGAACACTGAAGCTTTCTTT.

The chain recombines TRBV7-2 with TRBJ2-7; D is uncertain. Trimming removed 2 bases at V and 2 bases at J, with 13 bases between. This CDR3 has 15 amino acids. CDR1 is SGHTA, CDR2 FQGNSA, per germline. The CDR3 loop is CASSLIARNPYEQYF. CDR3 DNA sequence: TGTGCCAGCAGCTTAATTGCGCGCAATCCCTACGAGCAGTACTTC.

A single count supports this clone. V usage is TRBV27 and J usage is TRBJ2-3, with 9 positions matching TRBD2. The germline V gene has CDR1 MNHEY and CDR2 SMNVEV (reference sequence). After removal of 7 bases from V and 5 bases from J, the junction contained 10 bases not matched to a gene. This CDR3 has 15 amino acids. CDR3 sequence: CASIRSGRTRDTQYF. In DNA form, the CDR3 reads TGTGCCAGCATTCGTAGCGGGAGAACAAGAGATACGCAGTATTTT.